A single sample gave rise to the 18 T cell receptor beta chains below, sequenced in a study of T cell responses to AZD1222 COVID-19 vaccine. Sequencing used immunoSEQ multiplex PCR; TCRdb keeps in-frame clones, though not all of them. The repertoire has 70,000 to 90,000 clones, roughly nine tenths of them found once; the top ten carry 2.4%. The specimen was peripheral blood, collected on day 0 of AZD1222 vaccination. The origin of the receptors is an adult in good health.

This clone was picked up one time. The CDR3 reads CASTTGGTGAQHF. CDR3 sequence (DNA): TGTGCCAGCACGACCGGCGGGACAGGCGCCCAGCATTTT. The chain carries TRBV12-3 or TRBV12-4 and TRBJ1-5, with 8 nucleotides matching TRBD1. Trimming removed 7 bases from V and 11 bases from J; junction bases left unmatched: 10. This CDR3 is built from 13 residues.

The rearrangement links TRBV5-1 to TRBJ2-1, with D maybe TRBD1 (5 bases). In germline, CDR1 is SGHRS, CDR2 YFSETQ. There are 15 residues in the CDR3. Trimming removed 0 bases at V and 9 bases at J, with 16 bases between. CDR3 region: CASSLAMSGSGEQFF. Written as DNA, the CDR3 is TGCGCCAGCAGCTTGGCCATGTCAGGGTCTGGTGAGCAGTTCTTC.

This clone was found once. The rearrangement links TRBV4-2 to TRBJ1-1, with D perhaps TRBD1 (5 bases). Trimming took 5 bases from V and 0 from J, leaving 10 bases between them. Germline CDR1 LGHNA, CDR2 YNFKEQ. The length of the CDR3 is 14 residues. The CDR3 here is CASSAREMNTEAFF. In DNA form, the CDR3 reads TGTGCCAGCAGCGCCAGGGAGATGAACACTGAAGCTTTCTTT.

The chain employs TRBV3-1 (or the pseudogene TRBV3-2) and TRBJ1-1; 7 bases fit TRBD1. The germline V gene encodes CDR1 LGHDT and CDR2 YNNKEL (reference sequence). J lost 1 base, V lost 5 bases, and 4 bases had no gene match. The length of the CDR3 is 14 residues. CDR3: CASSSWDRNTEAFF. As DNA, the CDR3 is TGTGCCAGCAGCTCCTGGGACAGGAACACTGAAGCTTTCTTT.

In the case of this clone: The germline gene is not matched at one end of the junction; a read error may be the cause. The chain couples TRBV6-1 to TRBJ1-1; 7 positions agree with TRBD1. CDR3 length: 15 amino acids. Germline loops: CDR1 MNHNS, CDR2 SASEGT. The CDR3 region has the DNA TGTGCCAGCAGCGAAGGGACAGAGCAAATAGCTGAAGCTTTCTTT. The encoded protein is CASSEGTEQIAEAFF.

V is TRBV5-1 and J is TRBJ2-2; D is possibly TRBD2 (5 bases). Germline V gives CDR1 SGHRS, CDR2 YFSETQ. V was pared by 6 bases and J by 5 bases, with 14 bases between. The CDR3 length is 14 residues. The CDR3 here is CASNPVEETGELFF. The DNA for the CDR3 is TGCGCCAGCAACCCCGTGGAGGAAACCGGGGAGCTGTTTTTT.

This rearrangement joins TRBV15 to TRBJ2-7; 10 nucleotides agree with TRBD1. With V trimmed by 5 bases and J by 1 base, 5 bases remained unmatched. Germline V lookup: CDR1 LNHNV, CDR2 YYDKDF (reference sequence). The CDR3 runs 15 residues. CDR3 in DNA: TGTGCCACCAGCCCCGGGGGACAGGGGTCCTACGAGCAGTACTTC. The encoded protein is CATSPGGQGSYEQYF.

The J gene is TRBJ1-6, the V gene TRBV18; D is unresolved. The germline V gene encodes CDR1 KGHSH and CDR2 LQKENI. The V end lost 1 base, the J end lost 9 bases, and 16 bases lay between the germline ends. CDR3 length equals 16 residues. The CDR3 DNA reads as TGTGCCAGCTCACCACGGGCAGTCCAAAGTGGTTCACCCCTCCACTTT. Residues: CASSPRAVQSGSPLHF. Full variable domain (remainder filled in from reference TRBV18 and TRBJ1-6): NAGVMQNPRHLVRRRGQEARLRCSPMKGHSHVYWYRQLPEEGLKFMVYLQKENIIDESGMPKERFSAEFPKEGPSILRIQQVVRGDSAAYFCASSPRAVQSGSPLHFGNGTRLTVT.

The genes are TRBV16 and TRBJ2-5, with no clear D. There are 13 residues in the CDR3. From germline, CDR1 is KGHSY and CDR2 FQNENV. V was cut by 2 bases and J by 2 bases, with 6 bases left in between. The CDR3: CASSQLQQETQYF. The CDR3, as DNA: TGTGCCAGCAGCCAACTCCAGCAAGAGACCCAGTACTTC.

J is TRBJ2-7 and V is TRBV18; weak D call: TRBD1 (6 bases). The CDR3 covers 16 residues. The V end lost 3 bases, the J end lost 2 bases, and 17 bases lay between the germline ends. The germline CDR1 and CDR2 sequences are KGHSH and LQKENI. For the CDR3, the DNA is TGTGCCAGCTCACCTTATACGACAGGTGTCACCTACGAGCAGTACTTC. It encodes CASSPYTTGVTYEQYF.

This chain links TRBV6-5 with TRBJ1-5; no clear D gene. Trimming left V 4 bases short and J 4 bases short, with 5 bases between. Germline V gene lookup returns CDR1 MNHEY and CDR2 SVGAGI. The CDR3 runs to 12 residues. The CDR3 sequence: CASSSLNQPQHF. The CDR3 DNA reads as TGTGCCAGCAGTTCACTAAATCAGCCCCAGCATTTT.

This sequence joins TRBV10-3 and TRBJ2-7; no firm D call. The CDR3 covers 17 residues. Deletions cut 0 bases from V and 1 base from J, with 16 bases between. CDR1 ENHRY and CDR2 SYGVKD come from the germline V gene. The DNA for the CDR3 is TGTGCCATCAGTGAGTCGGCGGTACCTACTCCTTCCTACGAGCAGTACTTC. Translated: CAISESAVPTPSYEQYF.

The chain employs TRBV2 and TRBJ1-4; 9 nucleotides align to TRBD1. Germline V gene data show CDR1 as SNHLY and CDR2 as FYNNEI. V shed 5 bases and J 5 bases; nucleotides not matched to a gene: 6. The CDR3 consists of 15 residues. CDR3 sequence: CASSQQGARNEKLFF. CDR3 in DNA: TGTGCCAGCAGTCAACAGGGGGCGAGGAATGAAAAACTGTTTTTT.

This sequence joins TRBV4-2 and TRBJ1-1; D is possibly TRBD1 (5 bases). The CDR3 sequence is 15 residues long. From germline, CDR1 is LGHNA and CDR2 YNFKEQ. V lost 4 bases to trimming and J lost 1 base, with 13 bases between them. As DNA, the CDR3 is TGTGCCAGCAGCCCTCATCTGCAGGGGAACACTGAAGCTTTCTTT. Its protein is CASSPHLQGNTEAFF.

The V call is TRBV18, the J call TRBJ2-4; 8 positions match TRBD1. Germline CDR1 is KGHSH and CDR2 is LQKENI. This CDR3 has 15 residues. Losses at the gene ends were 3 bases for V and 6 bases for J; bases not matched to a gene: 7. CDR3 sequence reads: CASSPQGAIANIQYF. CDR3 nucleotides: TGTGCCAGCTCACCCCAGGGGGCTATAGCAAACATTCAGTACTTC.

This chain connects TRBV6-5 to TRBJ2-1; D may be TRBD2 (6 bases). Germline CDR1 is MNHEY and CDR2 is SVGAGI. There are 15 residues in the CDR3. Between the trimmed V and J ends, which lost 0 bases and 6 bases, there was a span of 12 bases. In DNA form, the CDR3 reads TGTGCCAGCAGTTACTCGGGGGGTAATCTCAATGAGCAGTTCTTC. It translates to CASSYSGGNLNEQFF.

The V call is TRBV30, the J call TRBJ1-6; no clear D gene. The germline V gene encodes CDR1 GTSNPN and CDR2 SVGIG (reference sequence). Trimming took off 1 base at V and 0 bases at J, with 10 bases between the two ends. This CDR3 contains 16 residues. CDR3 nucleotides: TGTGCCTGGAGTGGAGATGCAGGCTCCTATAATTCACCCCTCCACTTT. It is translated as CAWSGDAGSYNSPLHF.

Here the CDR3 DNA reads TGTGCCTGGAGTATGGACAGGGATATTGGGGCCAATCAGCCCCAGCATTTT. Its translation is CAWSMDRDIGANQPQHF. The rearrangement joins TRBV30 to TRBJ1-5; the match to TRBD1 covers 8 bases. The V segment lost 2 bases and the J segment 3 bases; nucleotides outside the gene matches: 12. Germline V gene lookup returns CDR1 GTSNPN and CDR2 SVGIG (reference sequence). The CDR3 sequence is 17 residues long.